This TCR beta chain came from a study of blood T cell repertoires in COVID-19. Study background: In each case, the material was cDNA or gDNA derived from T cells, B-cell-depleted T cells, or PBMCs.

The CDR3 covers 14 residues. The germline gives CDR1 LGHDT, CDR2 YNNKEL (reference sequence). V dropped 3 bases and J dropped 4; count of bases not matched to a gene: 4. Profiled with immunoSEQ multiplex PCR; TCRdb holds only in-frame clones, not every one. The sample records about 160,000 clones, over 80% being singletons. Specimen: peripheral blood. This receptor was taken from a woman older than 75 with active or convalescent COVID-19. The chain employs TRBV3-1 (or the pseudogene TRBV3-2) and TRBJ1-2; the match to TRBD1 covers 8 bases. This chain's CDR3 is CASSHRTGLYGYTF. The CDR3, as DNA: TGTGCCAGCAGCCATCGGACAGGGCTCTATGGCTACACCTTC.